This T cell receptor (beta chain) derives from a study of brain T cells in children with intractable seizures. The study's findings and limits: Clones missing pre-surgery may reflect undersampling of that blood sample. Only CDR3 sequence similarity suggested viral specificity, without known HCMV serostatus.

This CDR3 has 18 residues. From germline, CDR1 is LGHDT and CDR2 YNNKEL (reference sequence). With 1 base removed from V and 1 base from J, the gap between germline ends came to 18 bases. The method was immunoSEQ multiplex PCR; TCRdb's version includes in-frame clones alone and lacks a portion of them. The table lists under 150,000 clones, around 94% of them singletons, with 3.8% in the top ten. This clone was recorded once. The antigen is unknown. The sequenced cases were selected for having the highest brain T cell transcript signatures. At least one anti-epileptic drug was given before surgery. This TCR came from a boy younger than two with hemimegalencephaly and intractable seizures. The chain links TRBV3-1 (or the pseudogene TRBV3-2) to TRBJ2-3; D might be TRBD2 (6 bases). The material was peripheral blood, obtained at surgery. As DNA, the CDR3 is TGTGCCAGCAGCCAAGTAACTAGCCCAACCGGTGGCACAGATACGCAGTATTTT. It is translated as CASSQVTSPTGGTDTQYF.